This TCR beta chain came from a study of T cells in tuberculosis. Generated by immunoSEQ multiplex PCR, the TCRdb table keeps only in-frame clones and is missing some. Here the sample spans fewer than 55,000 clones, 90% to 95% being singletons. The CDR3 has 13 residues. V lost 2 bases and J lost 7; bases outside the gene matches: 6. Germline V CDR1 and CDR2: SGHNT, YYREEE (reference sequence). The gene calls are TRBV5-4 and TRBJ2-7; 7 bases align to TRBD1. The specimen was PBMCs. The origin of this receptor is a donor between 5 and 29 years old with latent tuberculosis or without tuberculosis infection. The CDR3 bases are TGTGCCAGCAGCTTCCGACAGGGAGAAGAGCAGTACTTC. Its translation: CASSFRQGEEQYF.